Included here is one TCR beta chain sequence, with context. What antigen it recognizes has not been identified. Base qualities are not provided; no much larger clone lies one nucleotide away. Libraries were constructed by the immunoSEQ multiplex PCR assay. Survey resolution was used, with two replicates of about 200 ng each, totaling about 400 ng of DNA per sample. Rearranged TCRB sequences in genomic DNA were detected with the hsTCRB kit, which uses multiplex PCR primers directed at V and J genes. To amplify the CDR3 region, the first PCR ran for 31 cycles with the QIAGEN Multiplex PCR Kit. An approximately 8-cycle second PCR added sample barcodes and Illumina adapters to each replicate. Pooled libraries were quantified with a QuantStudio 6 and the KAPA library quantification kit. Approximately 15 pM of pooled libraries was sequenced on an Illumina MiSeq using 156-cycle single-end reads and a 15-cycle index read. Per the source publication's procedure: VDJdb annotation flagged 1.7% of about 180,000 unique clonotypes as previously reported viral-epitope-specific. Raw reads were processed into normalized, annotated TCRB repertoires with the immunoSEQ Data Assistant and immunoSEQ Analyzer. Clonotype analysis used the immunarch R package version 0.6.5 and BioAnalyzer. Richness was estimated after downsampling every repertoire to the clone count of the smallest repertoire. Clonotypes were categorized as expanded, contracted or novel by Fisher's exact tests, where a novel clonotype had zero frequency before treatment. GLIPH2 clustered significantly changed CDR3 beta sequences using simulation_depth=1000 and kmer_min_depth=3, excluding CDR3s shorter than five residues. This immuneACCESS table, as held by TCRdb, lists in-frame sequences with V and J called but not all clones. Of the missing ones, under half trace to an unresolved V gene in checked studies; the others have no known cause. V and J calls and clone size are given by that table; D and trimming were obtained from the DNA. In all, the sample holds some 5,700 clones, and roughly 90% of those were seen once. Together, the top ten hold approximately 10% of the sample.

Bulk bone marrow was analyzed without sorting T-cell subsets. Immunosequencing of the TCR beta CDR3 regions was performed on bone marrow from about a dozen myelodysplastic syndrome patients before and after hypomethylating agent therapy. For longitudinal repertoire tracking, every patient provided one baseline bone marrow and two to three bone marrows collected at different post-treatment timepoints. Genomic DNA was isolated from whole bone marrow, and DNA quality was assessed with TapeStation, NanoDrop OneC and PicoGreen assays. This specimen comes from a study of hypomethylating agent response in myelodysplastic syndrome (dated by TCRdb to the early 2020s). At the level of the whole study: The hypomethylating agents azacitidine (about 75% of the 11) or decitabine (3 of 11) were used to treat the patients. Among the myelodysplastic syndrome patients in the cohort, under 10 were male and 2 were female. Patients had a mean age of approximately 72 +/- 6.3 years, and a diploid cytogenetic profile was the most common. The mutation found most frequently was TET2, which appeared in about 45% of the 11 patients. About five patients did not respond, whereas roughly six responded with either complete response or hematologic improvement. Response was defined as complete response or hematologic improvement, and patients meeting neither criterion were classed as non-responders.

Study-wide findings and limitations: After hypomethylating agent treatment, no significant change in richness, rarefaction diversity or clonality was seen, either across all patients or within response groups. The shared GLIPH2 clusters might recognize novel MDS antigens, but this possibility was not confirmed and requires experimental validation. Novel clonotypes appeared more often in responders, whereas non-responders had more contracted clonotypes after treatment. Only around ten patients were analyzed, making the cohort small. Age matching of healthy control donors to MDS patients was not performed, and the MDS versus healthy comparison could have been impacted by this lack of age matching.

Reading from cysteine to phenylalanine, the CDR3 counts 11 amino acids. Of the read, only the CDR3 DNA is kept; its 33 bases are in frame from base 1. From the germline V gene (reference sequence), CDR1 is LNHDA and CDR2 is SQIVND. V is shortened by 3 bases, J by 7 bases, and the region joining them spans 6 bases. This clonotype was sampled from a human donor with myelodysplastic syndrome. The input for sequencing was bone marrow, taken before or after starting hypomethylating agent treatment for myelodysplastic syndrome (not recorded which). The chain was built from TRBV19 and TRBJ1-1, with TRBD1 tentatively as D gene (5 bases match). The DNA sequence follows: TGTGCCAGTAGTATTAGGGGTGAAGCTTTCTTT. Its coded protein is CASSIRGEAFF.